These 19 T cell receptor beta chains originate from one sample sequenced in a study of T cell repertoires in aging, cancer and after chemotherapy. The template was genomic DNA from peripheral blood, not RNA. A mixed TRB-A/B primer pool amplified rearranged TRB by multiplex touch-down PCR. TCRdb called the multiplex PCR reads again in MiXCR, with one record for every CDR3 protein. This sample has fewer than 2,000 distinct CDR3 sequences, with 50% to 70% found just once. The specimen was blood. These receptors all stem from a human donor with a blood cancer.

The rearrangement uses TRBV6-2 or TRBV6-3 and TRBJ2-7; 11 bases agree with TRBD2. J was trimmed by 1 base and V by 5 bases; bases with no gene match: 1. Germline CDR1 is MNHEY and CDR2 is SVGEGT. CDR3 length: 14 residues. CDR3: CASSASGRSYEQYF. In DNA form, the CDR3 reads TGTGCCAGCAGTGCTAGCGGGAGGTCCTACGAGCAGTACTTC.

This clonotype is judged medium-sized. The chain couples TRBV6-2 or TRBV6-3 to TRBJ2-1; 7 nucleotides agree with TRBD2. The V segment lost 0 bases and the J segment 1 base; nucleotides outside the gene matches: 3. Germline CDR1 and CDR2: MNHEY and SVGEGT. The CDR3 loop spans 16 amino acids. In nucleotides, the CDR3 is TGTGCCAGCAGTTACTCGGGGGGGGGATCCTACAATGAGCAGTTCTTC. This codes for CASSYSGGGSYNEQFF.

The chain recombines TRBV19 with TRBJ1-2; 9 nucleotides match TRBD1. The CDR3 consists of 17 residues. From germline, CDR1 is LNHDA and CDR2 SQIVND (reference sequence). V was clipped by 5 bases and J by 0 bases; unmatched bases: 10. The DNA of the CDR3 is TGTGCCAGTAGTCTTCGGGACAGGGTACGTGCTAACTATGGCTACACCTTC. Amino acid sequence: CASSLRDRVRANYGYTF.

This clonotype was detected a few times. CDR3 sequence reads: CAWSSLVPNTEAFF. CDR3 bases: TGTGCCTGGAGTAGTTTGGTGCCGAACACTGAAGCTTTCTTT. The chain couples TRBV30 to TRBJ1-1, with D unclear. V shed 2 bases and J shed 1 base, with 11 bases lying between them. CDR3 length: 14 residues. CDR1 and CDR2 (germline): GTSNPN, SVGIG (reference sequence). Combining the CDR3 with reference TRBV30 and TRBJ1-1 gives the whole variable domain SQTIHQWPATLVQPVGSPLSLECTVEGTSNPNLYWYRQAAGRGLQLLFYSVGIGQISSEVPQNLSASRPQDRQFILSSKKLLLSDSGFYLCAWSSLVPNTEAFFGQGTRLTVV.

This chain joins TRBV6-6 and TRBJ1-2, with TRBD1 matching over 11 bases. Germline V gene data show CDR1 as MNHNY and CDR2 as SVGAGI (reference sequence). J lost 4 bases, V lost 5 bases, and 6 bases had no gene match. CDR3 length: 15 amino acids. Here the CDR3 DNA reads TGTGCCAGCAGTCCTACCGGGACAGGGGGCTATGGCTACACCTTC. Translated, it gives CASSPTGTGGYGYTF.

The chain employs TRBV6-5 and TRBJ2-3; D call uncertain. CDR1 is MNHEY, CDR2 SVGAGI, per germline. Trimming pared 6 bases from V and 4 bases from J, leaving 11 bases between. CDR3 size: 13 residues. The CDR3 loop reads CASSESKADTQYF. The CDR3 DNA reads as TGTGCCAGCAGCGAGTCTAAGGCAGATACGCAGTATTTT.

The J gene is TRBJ2-7, the V gene TRBV5-6; no reliable D call. Germline V gene data show CDR1 as SGHDT and CDR2 as YYEEEE. The CDR3 is 13 residues long. Trimming left V 4 bases short and J 6 bases short, with 14 bases between. The CDR3 sequence: CASSRTASPEQYF. In nucleotides, the CDR3 is TGTGCCAGCAGCCGAACCGCTAGTCCCGAGCAGTACTTC. The variable domain in full, with the rest retrieved from reference TRBV5-6 and TRBJ2-7, is DAGVTQSPTHLIKTRGQQVTLRCSPKSGHDTVSWYQQALGQGPQFIFQYYEEEERQRGNFPDRFSGHQFPNYSSELNVNALLLGDSALYLCASSRTASPEQYFGPGTRLTVT.

As to this clonotype: Its ends do not fully match the called genes, so a read error is possible. The CDR3 nucleotides read TGCGCCAGCAGCCTATCCGGGACAAGTAATTTACCCCTCCACTTT. Protein sequence: CASSLSGTSNLPLHF. The gene calls are TRBV5-1 and TRBJ1-6, with D possibly TRBD1 on 6 matching bases. CDR1 and CDR2 (germline): SGHRS, YFSETQ. This CDR3 comprises 15 residues.

Only one count was recorded for this clonotype. This rearrangement joins TRBV5-6 to TRBJ2-5; 11 bases map to TRBD1. Germline V lookup: CDR1 SGHDT, CDR2 YYEEEE. The CDR3 consists of 15 residues. V was pared by 3 bases and J by 5 bases, with 6 bases of the junction left unmatched. DNA of the CDR3: TGTGCCAGCAGCTCGGACAGGGGGCTAGGCGAGACCCAGTACTTC. Translated, it gives CASSSDRGLGETQYF. The variable domain in full, completed from reference TRBV5-6 and TRBJ2-5, reads DAGVTQSPTHLIKTRGQQVTLRCSPKSGHDTVSWYQQALGQGPQFIFQYYEEEERQRGNFPDRFSGHQFPNYSSELNVNALLLGDSALYLCASSSDRGLGETQYFGPGTRLLVL.

This sequence joins TRBV6-5 and TRBJ2-5; tentatively, D is TRBD1 or TRBD2 (5 bases each). Per the germline V gene, CDR1 is MNHEY and CDR2 is SVGAGI. The V gene lost 2 bases and the J gene lost 2 bases, with 12 bases spanning the gap. This CDR3 spans 15 amino acids. The CDR3 DNA reads as TGTGCCAGCAGTTACAGGGGAGATGGGCAAGAGACCCAGTACTTC. This sequence encodes CASSYRGDGQETQYF.

Only one count was recorded for this clonotype. Here the CDR3 reads CASSASLGETQYF. In DNA form, the CDR3 reads TGTGCCAGCAGCGCCTCCCTGGGAGAGACCCAGTACTTC. This chain joins TRBV12-3 or TRBV12-4 and TRBJ2-5; D ambiguous. This CDR3 region has 13 residues. V lost 6 bases, J lost 4 bases, and 12 bases lay in between.

The chain couples TRBV24-1 to TRBJ2-5; 13 bases match TRBD2. CDR1 KGHDR and CDR2 SFDVKD come from the germline V gene. V was pared by 4 bases and J by 6 bases, with 10 bases of the junction left unmatched. The length of the CDR3 is 17 residues. CDR3 region: CATSDGGRTSGRKTQYF. CDR3 DNA: TGTGCCACCAGTGACGGGGGGCGGACTAGCGGGAGAAAGACCCAGTACTTC.

The genes are TRBV6-5 and TRBJ1-2; perhaps TRBD1 as D (6 bases). The CDR3 contains 17 residues. Germline CDR1 reads MNHEY; CDR2 reads SVGAGI. V gave up 0 bases and J gave up 2 bases, with 16 bases separating them. The CDR3 loop reads CASSYSQTRGANYGYTF. The CDR3 region has the DNA TGTGCCAGCAGTTACTCCCAAACCAGGGGCGCAAACTATGGCTACACCTTC.

This clonotype appeared a few times. The gene calls are TRBV24-1 and TRBJ1-2; D is perhaps TRBD1 (6 bases). The germline gives CDR1 KGHDR, CDR2 SFDVKD. This CDR3 contains 16 residues. With 3 bases removed from V and 8 bases from J, the gap between germline ends came to 21 bases. In DNA, the CDR3 is TGTGCCACCAGTGATCCCGGACAGTCAACAACTGGGGGCTACACCTTC. This codes for CATSDPGQSTTGGYTF.

The V call is TRBV6-1, the J call TRBJ2-5; D possibly corresponds to TRBD2 (5 bases). Deletions cut 7 bases from V and 5 bases from J, with 14 bases between. Germline lookup yields CDR1 MNHNS and CDR2 SASEGT. The CDR3 covers 13 residues. The CDR3 spells CASTERQTETQYF. The CDR3 nucleotides read TGTGCCAGCACGGAGCGGCAGACCGAGACCCAGTACTTC.

The chain recombines TRBV5-6 with TRBJ2-5, with D perhaps given as TRBD1 or TRBD2 (6 bases each). Trimming took off 0 bases at V and 1 base at J, with 7 bases between the two ends. The CDR3 extends over 14 amino acids. The V gene's germline CDR1 is SGHDT and CDR2 YYEEEE. The CDR3 loop is CASSLGGAQETQYF. The CDR3 DNA is TGTGCCAGCAGCTTGGGGGGGGCCCAAGAGACCCAGTACTTC.

V usage is TRBV6-6 and J usage is TRBJ2-2; 9 positions match TRBD1. This CDR3 comprises 20 residues. In germline, CDR1 is MNHNY, CDR2 SVGAGI (reference sequence). V lost 0 bases, J lost 5 bases, and 16 bases stayed unmatched. The CDR3 spells CASSYSTGTGLKLWTGELFF. DNA of the CDR3: TGTGCCAGCAGTTACTCGACCGGGACAGGGCTGAAGCTGTGGACCGGGGAGCTGTTTTTT.

This clonotype occurred a few times. The chain is built from TRBV29-1 and TRBJ2-5; tentative D call: TRBD2 (6 bases). Trimming took 8 bases from V and 0 from J, leaving 13 bases between them. CDR1 and CDR2 from the germline V gene are SQVTM and ANQGSEA. The CDR3 loop spans 13 amino acids. The chain's CDR3 is CSISGSYQETQYF. In nucleotides, the CDR3 is TGCAGCATCTCCGGGAGCTACCAAGAGACCCAGTACTTC.

V gene TRBV5-1 combines with J gene TRBJ2-2; D tentatively fits TRBD1 or TRBD2 (6 bases each). This CDR3 region has 15 residues. The germline CDR1 and CDR2 sequences are SGHRS and YFSETQ. The V and J ends lost 0 bases and 8 bases respectively, with 14 bases between them. The CDR3 is CASSLVPGAKGELFF. The CDR3 DNA follows: TGCGCCAGCAGCTTGGTCCCGGGGGCAAAAGGGGAGCTGTTTTTT.